Sequencing of this TCR beta chain was carried out in a study of blood T cell repertoires in COVID-19. V gave up 4 bases and J gave up 4 bases; unmatched junction bases: 8. The germline CDR1 and CDR2 sequences are LGHNT and FRNRAP. This CDR3 spans 16 amino acids. Assay used: immunoSEQ multiplex PCR; TCRdb lists only in-frame clones, some missing. The data hold under 150,000 clones, with roughly 84% observed a single time. The receptor's source is a man in his sixties with acute or convalescent COVID-19. This chain links TRBV12-5 with TRBJ2-2, with 8 positions matching TRBD1. Sequencing input: peripheral blood. CDR3 in amino acids: CASGSTRQGPTGELFF. The CDR3 DNA is TGTGCTAGTGGTTCCACACGACAGGGGCCCACCGGGGAGCTGTTTTTT.